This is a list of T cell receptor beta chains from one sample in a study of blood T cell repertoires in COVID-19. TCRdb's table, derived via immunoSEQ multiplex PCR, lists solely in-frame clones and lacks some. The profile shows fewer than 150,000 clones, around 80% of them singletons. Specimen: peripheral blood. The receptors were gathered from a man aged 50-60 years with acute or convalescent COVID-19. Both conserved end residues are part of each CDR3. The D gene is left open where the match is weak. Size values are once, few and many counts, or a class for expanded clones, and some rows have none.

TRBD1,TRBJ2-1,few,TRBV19,CASSPSGGRDNEQFF,TGTGCCAGTAGTCCCTCAGGGGGCAGGGACAATGAGCAGTTCTTC
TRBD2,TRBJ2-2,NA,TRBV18,CASLPRTSGSEELFF,TGTGCCAGCTTGCCGCGGACTAGCGGGAGCGAGGAGCTGTTTTTT
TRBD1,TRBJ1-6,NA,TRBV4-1,CASSQLTTGRSRALHF,TGCGCCAGCAGCCAACTAACGACAGGGAGATCTCGGGCCCTCCACTTT
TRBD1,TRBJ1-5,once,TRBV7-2,CASSLASGGLQPQHF,TGTGCCAGCAGCTTAGCCTCAGGGGGCCTTCAGCCCCAGCATTTT
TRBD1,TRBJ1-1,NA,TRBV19,CASSTGQGNTEAFF,TGTGCCAGTAGTACGGGACAGGGGAACACTGAAGCTTTCTTT
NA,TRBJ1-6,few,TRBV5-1,CASSLSQGSPLHF,TGCGCCAGCAGCTTGTCACAGGGCTCACCCCTCCACTTT
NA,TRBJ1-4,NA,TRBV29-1,CSVIIRDKDEKLFF,TGCAGCGTCATAATCAGGGACAAGGACGAAAAACTGTTTTTT
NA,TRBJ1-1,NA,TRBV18,CASSPPVAEGTEAFF,TGTGCCAGCTCACCACCGGTGGCGGAGGGCACTGAAGCTTTCTTT
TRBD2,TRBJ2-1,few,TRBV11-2,CASSFWRESYNEQFF,TGTGCCAGCAGCTTTTGGCGGGAGAGCTACAATGAGCAGTTCTTC
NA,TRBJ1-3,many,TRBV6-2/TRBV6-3,CASSSTASGNTIYF,TGTGCCAGCAGTTCGACAGCCTCTGGAAACACCATATATTTT
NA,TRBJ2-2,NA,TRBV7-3,CASSSQSGTGELFF,TGTGCCAGCAGCTCCCAGTCGGGCACCGGGGAGCTGTTTTTT
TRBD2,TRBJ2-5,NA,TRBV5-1,CASSLTGTSGSVETQYF,TGCGCCAGCAGCTTGACCGGGACTAGCGGGAGTGTTGAGACCCAGTACTTC
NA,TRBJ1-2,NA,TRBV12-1,CASSFYPQGANYGYTF,TGTGCCAGCAGCTTCTACCCCCAGGGGGCAAACTATGGCTACACCTTC
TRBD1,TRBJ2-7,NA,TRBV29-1,CSATGQGAYEQYF,TGCAGCGCCACGGGACAGGGGGCGTACGAGCAGTACTTC
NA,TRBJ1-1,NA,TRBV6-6,CASTLERVRDTEAFF,TGTGCCAGCACCCTGGAGAGGGTGAGGGACACTGAAGCTTTCTTT
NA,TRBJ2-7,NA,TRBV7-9,CASSLTGVEQYF,TGTGCCAGCAGCTTAACGGGGGTCGAGCAGTACTTC
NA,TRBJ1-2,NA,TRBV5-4,CAISQGGGNYGYTF,TGTGCCATCTCGCAAGGGGGTGGAAACTATGGCTACACCTTC
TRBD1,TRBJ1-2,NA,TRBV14,CASSRGTEFGYTF,TGTGCCAGCAGCCGAGGGACAGAATTTGGCTACACCTTC
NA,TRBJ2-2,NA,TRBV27,CASSSTNTGELFF,TGTGCCAGCAGTTCCACGAACACCGGGGAGCTGTTTTTT
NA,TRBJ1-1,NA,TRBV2,CASILQVNTEAFF,TGTGCCAGCATCCTACAGGTGAACACTGAAGCTTTCTTT
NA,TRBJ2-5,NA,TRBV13,CASSSGVWEETQYF,TGTGCCAGCAGCTCGGGAGTTTGGGAAGAGACCCAGTACTTC
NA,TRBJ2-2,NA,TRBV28,CASSSQGVGKTGELFF,TGTGCCAGCAGTTCCCAGGGTGTGGGTAAGACCGGGGAGCTGTTTTTT
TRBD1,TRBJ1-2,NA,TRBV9,CASSVTTGINYGYTF,TGTGCCAGCAGCGTTACGACAGGGATTAACTATGGCTACACCTTC
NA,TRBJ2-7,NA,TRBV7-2,CASSLARGHLYEQYF,TGTGCCAGCAGCTTAGCGCGTGGACACCTCTACGAGCAGTACTTC
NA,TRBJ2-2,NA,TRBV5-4,CASSGRENTGELFF,TGTGCCAGCAGCGGTCGGGAGAACACCGGGGAGCTGTTTTTT
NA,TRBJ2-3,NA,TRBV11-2,CASSFLATDTQYF,TGTGCCAGCAGTTTTCTAGCGACAGATACGCAGTATTTT
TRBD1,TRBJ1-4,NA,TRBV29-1,CSAILAGQGREKLFF,TGCAGCGCCATACTCGCGGGACAGGGACGAGAAAAACTGTTTTTT
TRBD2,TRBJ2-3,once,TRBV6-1,CASSESGRAIDTQYF,TGTGCCAGCAGTGAAAGCGGGAGGGCCATAGATACGCAGTATTTT
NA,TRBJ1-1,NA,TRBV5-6,CASSLMTVRGEAFF,TGTGCCAGCAGCTTAATGACAGTCCGTGGTGAAGCTTTCTTT
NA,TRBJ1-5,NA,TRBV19,CASSIGQGFKDNQPQHF,TGTGCCAGTAGTATAGGGCAGGGGTTTAAGGACAATCAGCCCCAGCATTTT
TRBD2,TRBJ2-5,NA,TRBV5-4,CASSLLRGVNQGETQYF,TGTGCCAGCAGCTTACTGCGGGGGGTAAATCAGGGAGAGACCCAGTACTTC
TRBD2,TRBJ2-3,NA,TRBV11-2,CASSSSGSLGTDTQYF,TGTGCCAGCAGCTCTAGCGGGAGCCTCGGCACAGATACGCAGTATTTT
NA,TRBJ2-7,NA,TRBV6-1,CASSEPRRSRGYEQYF,TGTGCCAGCAGTGAACCTAGGCGGTCCCGGGGCTACGAGCAGTACTTC
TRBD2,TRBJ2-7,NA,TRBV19,CASSRRGRGEQYF,TGTGCCAGTAGTCGGCGGGGGAGGGGAGAGCAGTACTTC
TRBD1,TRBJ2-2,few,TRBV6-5,CASSPTRDRSELFF,TGTGCCAGCAGTCCCACTAGGGACAGATCGGAGCTGTTTTTT
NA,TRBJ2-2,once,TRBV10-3,CAIMSGAENTGELFF,TGTGCCATCATGTCTGGGGCAGAGAACACCGGGGAGCTGTTTTTT
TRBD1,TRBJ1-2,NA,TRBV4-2,CASSPLDRGRGYGYTF,TGTGCCAGCAGCCCCCTCGACAGGGGACGCGGCTATGGCTACACCTTC
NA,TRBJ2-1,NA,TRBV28,CASSVQGGVMEQFF,TGTGCCAGCAGTGTACAGGGGGGGGTTATGGAGCAGTTCTTC
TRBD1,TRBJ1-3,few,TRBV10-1,CASNYHRGNTIYF,TGCGCCAGCAATTATCACAGGGGGAACACCATATATTTT
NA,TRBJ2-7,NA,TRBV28,CASSFRGVTYEQYF,TGTGCCAGCAGTTTCCGCGGGGTAACCTACGAGCAGTACTTC
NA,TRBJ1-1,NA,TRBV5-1,CASSLVMNTEAFF,TGCGCCAGCAGCTTGGTTATGAACACTGAAGCTTTCTTT
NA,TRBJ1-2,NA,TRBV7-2,CAIAGGHLYYGYTF,TGTGCCATAGCGGGGGGCCACCTTTACTATGGCTACACCTTC
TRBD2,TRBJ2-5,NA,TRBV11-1,CASSPQLAGVETQYF,TGTGCCAGCAGCCCACAACTAGCGGGAGTTGAGACCCAGTACTTC
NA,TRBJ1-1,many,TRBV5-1,CASSLAAGMNTEAFF,TGCGCCAGCAGCTTGGCCGCGGGGATGAACACTGAAGCTTTCTTT
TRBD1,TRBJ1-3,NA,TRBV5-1,CASSVDRGPGNTIYF,TGCGCCAGCAGCGTGGACAGGGGACCTGGAAACACCATATATTTT
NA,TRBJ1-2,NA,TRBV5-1,CASSLAIGQAYTF,TGCGCCAGCAGCTTGGCCATAGGACAAGCCTACACCTTC